Listed here are 30 T cell receptor beta chains from one sample, sequenced in a study of shared clonotypes between healthy human individuals. The protocol was immunoSEQ multiplex PCR, while the TCRdb copy is restricted to in-frame clones and leaves out a portion. The sample yields 1,400,000 or so clones, approximately 98.5% seen once. The source material was naive CD4+ T cells sorted from blood. Sample subset: CD45RA+ positively selected. The receptor set was obtained from a man aged 25 to 40 in good health.

The V and J genes are TRBV9 and TRBJ2-1; tentative D call: TRBD2 (5 bases). The length of the CDR3 is 15 residues. The germline V and J ends were trimmed by 4 bases and 7 bases, with 18 bases remaining between them. CDR1 is SGDLS, CDR2 YYNGEE, per germline. The CDR3 is CASSSGVTIVNEQFF. CDR3 in DNA: TGTGCCAGCAGCTCCGGGGTAACAATCGTAAATGAGCAGTTCTTC.

The genes are TRBV19 and TRBJ1-2; D is possibly TRBD1 (6 bases). Trimming pared 8 bases from V and 4 bases from J, leaving 17 bases between. Germline CDR1 LNHDA, CDR2 SQIVND (reference sequence). This CDR3 contains 14 residues. CDR3 sequence reads: CASSTDSRGYGYTF. CDR3 sequence (DNA): TGTGCCAGTTCAACGGACAGCCGGGGCTATGGCTACACCTTC.

Worth noting for this clone: The sample contains more than one DNA sequence encoding this CDR3. This rearrangement joins TRBV5-1 to TRBJ2-3; D might be TRBD2 (5 bases). The germline V and J ends were trimmed by 0 bases and 0 bases, with 11 bases remaining between them. The CDR3 runs 16 residues. Germline lookup yields CDR1 SGHRS and CDR2 YFSETQ. CDR3 loop: CASSLGSGASTDTQYF. The CDR3 coding sequence is TGCGCCAGCAGCTTGGGAAGCGGAGCAAGCACAGATACGCAGTATTTT.

The V and J genes are TRBV7-2 and TRBJ2-3; no firm D call. V was trimmed by 6 bases and J by 9 bases, leaving 13 bases between them. This CDR3 is built from 12 residues. Germline assignment: CDR1 SGHTA and CDR2 FQGNSA. This chain's CDR3 is CASSQDRATQYF. The CDR3 coding sequence is TGTGCCAGCAGTCAAGATCGGGCAACGCAGTATTTT.

The chain couples TRBV6-5 to TRBJ1-2, with unresolved D. This CDR3 contains 13 residues. V was trimmed by 6 bases and J by 6 bases, leaving 14 bases between them. Germline assignment: CDR1 MNHEY and CDR2 SVGAGI. CDR3 nucleotides: TGTGCCAGCAGGAACCCAGGCCCCCATGGCTACACCTTC. This codes for CASRNPGPHGYTF.

V and J are TRBV11-3 and TRBJ2-1, with D uncertain. In germline, CDR1 is SGHNT, CDR2 YENEEA. CDR3 size: 16 residues. V lost 5 bases and J lost 3, with 17 bases in between. Written as DNA, the CDR3 is TGTGCCAGCAGCCCAGGTAGGGAAGGGAACTACAATGAGCAGTTCTTC. Translated, it gives CASSPGREGNYNEQFF.

The chain employs TRBV7-2 and TRBJ2-1, with TRBD1 matching 11 bases. Germline lookup yields CDR1 SGHTA and CDR2 FQGNSA. V trimming: 5 bases; J trimming: 9 bases; junction bases outside the gene matches: 3. This CDR3 is 13 amino acids long. This CDR3 is CASSTGQGGEQFF. CDR3 DNA sequence: TGTGCCAGCAGCACGGGACAGGGGGGTGAGCAGTTCTTC.

This sequence joins TRBV5-4 and TRBJ2-7; 8 nucleotides match TRBD1. After removal of 6 bases from V and 5 bases from J, the junction contained 16 bases not matched to a gene. CDR1 and CDR2 from the germline V gene are SGHNT and YYREEE (reference sequence). The CDR3 is made up of 16 amino acids. The CDR3 DNA sequence: TGTGCCAGCAACACAGGCGGGACAGGACCACCTCACGAGCAGTACTTC. Amino acids: CASNTGGTGPPHEQYF.

V is TRBV7-9 and J is TRBJ2-2, with TRBD2 as a possible D gene (6 bases). Trimming removed 5 bases from V and 7 bases from J, with 20 bases in between. The CDR3 is 16 amino acids. The germline V gene encodes CDR1 SEHNR and CDR2 FQNEAQ (reference sequence). CDR3 region: CASSQIIGEEGGELFF. CDR3 DNA: TGTGCCAGCAGCCAGATCATCGGGGAGGAGGGCGGGGAGCTGTTTTTT.

The gene calls are TRBV20-1 and TRBJ1-2, with D uncertain. Trimming left V 1 base short and J 5 bases short, with 2 bases between. In germline, CDR1 is DFQATT, CDR2 SNEGSKA (reference sequence). CDR3 length: 10 residues. DNA for the CDR3: TGCAGTGCTAGAGGTTATGGCTACACCTTC. Residues: CSARGYGYTF.

The chain carries TRBV18 and TRBJ2-2, with TRBD1 identical over 8 bases. V lost 5 bases and J lost 6; bases outside the gene matches: 8. CDR1 and CDR2 (germline): KGHSH, LQKENI. This CDR3 is built from 15 residues. The CDR3 nucleotides read TGTGCCAGCTCAACTGCAGGGGGCGCAGCCGGGGAGCTGTTTTTT. Translated: CASSTAGGAAGELFF.

The V gene is TRBV29-1, the J gene TRBJ1-1; TRBD1 is a possible D gene (5 bases). The germline V and J ends were trimmed by 3 bases and 0 bases, with 8 bases remaining between them. The CDR3 totals 13 residues. CDR1 is SQVTM and CDR2 is ANQGSEA in the germline V gene. The DNA for the CDR3 is TGCAGCGTTGAGGCAGGGCTGAACACTGAAGCTTTCTTT. Translation gives CSVEAGLNTEAFF. Full variable domain (remainder filled in from reference TRBV29-1 and TRBJ1-1): SAVISQKPSRDICQRGTSLTIQCQVDSQVTMMFWYRQQPGQSLTLIATANQGSEATYESGFVIDKFPISRPNLTFSTLTVSNMSPEDSSIYLCSVEAGLNTEAFFGQGTRLTVV.

The chain employs TRBV7-9 and TRBJ1-3, with a tentative D call TRBD1 (6 bases). Trimming removed 3 bases at V and 4 bases at J, with 10 bases between. This CDR3 comprises 14 residues. Germline assignment: CDR1 SEHNR and CDR2 FQNEAQ (reference sequence). CDR3 coding DNA: TGTGCCAGCAGCTTTCAGGGGAGGGGAAACACCATATATTTT. Translating it yields CASSFQGRGNTIYF. Supplemented by reference TRBV7-9 and TRBJ1-3, the full variable domain reads DTGVSQNPRHKITKRGQNVTFRCDPISEHNRLYWYRQTLGQGPEFLTYFQNEAQLEKSRLLSDRFSAERPKGSFSTLEIQRTEQGDSAMYLCASSFQGRGNTIYFGEGSWLTVV.

The chain carries TRBV4-2 and TRBJ2-7; 9 bases fit TRBD2. CDR3 size: 16 residues. Germline V lookup: CDR1 LGHNA, CDR2 YNFKEQ. V lost 0 bases to trimming and J lost 4 bases; unmatched junction nucleotides: 7. The CDR3 coding sequence is TGTGCCAGCAGCCAAGATCTGGCTAGCGGGACTTACGAGCAGTACTTC. Encoded protein: CASSQDLASGTYEQYF.

V gene TRBV11-2 combines with J gene TRBJ2-5, with 8 bases lining up with TRBD1. The CDR3 totals 16 residues. The germline gives CDR1 SGHAT, CDR2 FQNNGV. Trimming cost V 1 base and J 1 base; bases outside gene matches: 5. CDR3 DNA: TGTGCCAGCAGCTTAGGGACAGGGACGGCCCAAGAGACCCAGTACTTC. Protein product: CASSLGTGTAQETQYF.

V and J are TRBV5-6 and TRBJ1-2, with TRBD1 matching over 8 bases. CDR1 is SGHDT, CDR2 YYEEEE, per germline. J gave up 5 bases and V 6 bases, and 12 bases lay outside the gene matches. The CDR3 spans 15 residues. The CDR3 here is CASTQTLDRVYGYTF. The CDR3, as DNA: TGTGCCAGCACCCAAACCCTGGACAGGGTATATGGCTACACCTTC.

The CDR3 is CSAQTGGHGEQYF. The CDR3 coding sequence is TGCAGCGCACAGACAGGGGGGCATGGCGAGCAGTACTTC. The chain joins TRBV29-1 to TRBJ2-7, with 9 bases identical to TRBD1. Unmatched junction bases numbered 10, after V lost 7 bases and J lost 6 bases. The CDR3 has 13 amino acids. Germline CDR1 SQVTM, CDR2 ANQGSEA.

This chain connects TRBV5-1 to TRBJ2-5, with 10 bases fitting TRBD2. The germline V gene encodes CDR1 SGHRS and CDR2 YFSETQ. After removal of 3 bases from V and 3 bases from J, the junction contained 8 bases not matched to a gene. The CDR3 contains 16 residues. The CDR3, as DNA: TGCGCCAGCAGCTCGCCCCACGGGACTAGCGAAGAGACCCAGTACTTC. Amino acid sequence: CASSSPHGTSEETQYF.

V usage is TRBV2 and J usage is TRBJ2-2; D possibly corresponds to TRBD1 (5 bases). Deletions cut 7 bases from V and 4 bases from J, with 16 bases between. The CDR3 runs 15 residues. From germline, CDR1 is SNHLY and CDR2 FYNNEI. The CDR3 reads CASIPWGSLTGELFF. The CDR3 DNA sequence: TGTGCCAGCATCCCCTGGGGCAGTCTCACCGGGGAGCTGTTTTTT.

A word on this clone: This CDR3 is also generated by other DNA sequences in the sample. The V call is TRBV19, the J call TRBJ2-3; 12 bases are a match to TRBD2. V was pared by 2 bases and J by 3 bases, with 3 bases of the junction left unmatched. CDR1 is LNHDA and CDR2 is SQIVND in the germline V gene (reference sequence). CDR3 length: 16 amino acids. CDR3 amino acids: CASSILAGGLTDTQYF. CDR3 nucleotides: TGTGCCAGTAGTATACTAGCGGGAGGGCTGACAGATACGCAGTATTTT. Complete variable domain (other parts from reference TRBV19 and TRBJ2-3): DGGITQSPKYLFRKEGQNVTLSCEQNLNHDAMYWYRQDPGQGLRLIYYSQIVNDFQKGDIAEGYSVSREKKESFPLTVTSAQKNPTAFYLCASSILAGGLTDTQYFGPGTRLTVL.

The V gene is TRBV7-2, the J gene TRBJ2-4, with a tentative D call TRBD1 (6 bases). V was trimmed by 0 bases and J by 2 bases, leaving 8 bases between them. CDR1 is SGHTA and CDR2 is FQGNSA in the germline V gene. This CDR3 is 15 amino acids long. Here the CDR3 reads CASSLAGTSKNIQYF. The CDR3 bases are TGTGCCAGCAGCTTAGCAGGGACATCCAAAAACATTCAGTACTTC.

V gene TRBV29-1 combines with J gene TRBJ2-3, with 11 bases lining up with TRBD2. Germline CDR1 SQVTM, CDR2 ANQGSEA. The CDR3 length is 12 residues. This CDR3 reads CTILAGADTQYF. The CDR3 nucleotides read TGCACCATACTAGCGGGAGCAGATACGCAGTATTTT.

The rearrangement uses TRBV19 and TRBJ2-7; D ambiguous. The CDR3 has 16 residues. Trimming removed 0 bases at V and 2 bases at J, with 14 bases between. Per the germline V gene, CDR1 is LNHDA and CDR2 is SQIVND (reference sequence). As DNA, the CDR3 is TGTGCCAGTAGTATAGATCGTCCGACACCGACCTACGAGCAGTACTTC. It translates to CASSIDRPTPTYEQYF.

V is TRBV4-3 and J is TRBJ1-3, with D tentatively TRBD1 (6 bases). This CDR3 spans 17 amino acids. Germline values: CDR1 LGHNA, CDR2 YSLEER. V was cut by 0 bases and J by 3 bases, with 15 bases left in between. CDR3: CASSQDPPGAFGNTIYF. The CDR3 nucleotides are TGCGCCAGCAGCCAAGATCCCCCGGGGGCTTTTGGAAACACCATATATTTT.

The gene calls are TRBV7-9 and TRBJ1-1; D gene unclear. The CDR3 loop spans 11 amino acids. The V gene lost 5 bases and the J gene lost 3 bases, with 4 bases spanning the gap. Germline CDR1 SEHNR, CDR2 FQNEAQ (reference sequence). The DNA of the CDR3 is TGTGCCAGCAGCGATCACACTGAAGCTTTCTTT. Translating it yields CASSDHTEAFF.

As to this clone: The identical CDR3 is also encoded by other nucleotide sequences in the sample. The chain is built from TRBV18 and TRBJ1-2, with D perhaps matching TRBD1 (6 bases). Germline loops: CDR1 KGHSH, CDR2 LQKENI. CDR3 length equals 12 residues. V was pared by 2 bases and J by 7 bases, with 8 bases between. The CDR3 loop reads CASSPGGPGYTF. CDR3 coding DNA: TGTGCCAGCTCACCAGGGGGCCCTGGCTACACCTTC.

The chain recombines TRBV6-1 with TRBJ2-3; D is possibly TRBD1 or TRBD2 (5 bases each). With 5 bases removed from V and 7 bases from J, the gap between germline ends came to 10 bases. The CDR3 loop spans 12 amino acids. Per germline, CDR1 MNHNS and CDR2 SASEGT. The CDR3 nucleotides are TGTGCCAGCAGTCCAGAGGGGAATACGCAGTATTTT. This translates into CASSPEGNTQYF.

CDR3 sequence (DNA): TGTGCCAGCAGCCAGAGGACAGTCCGAGAGACCCAGTACTTC. Its translation is CASSQRTVRETQYF. The V gene is TRBV5-4, the J gene TRBJ2-5; a weak D match, TRBD1 (6 bases). CDR3 size: 14 residues. Germline V CDR1 and CDR2: SGHNT, YYREEE (reference sequence). Trimming removed 4 bases at V and 4 bases at J, with 14 bases between.

This clone was detected once. This rearrangement joins TRBV18 to TRBJ2-1; TRBD2 matches at 8 bases. V gave up 0 bases and J gave up 3 bases; unmatched junction bases: 7. Germline CDR1 KGHSH, CDR2 LQKENI. The CDR3 sequence is 17 residues long. CDR3: CASSPPGGRTDYNEQFF. CDR3 DNA sequence: TGTGCCAGCTCACCACCGGGCGGGAGGACTGACTACAATGAGCAGTTCTTC.

The chain links TRBV6-1 to TRBJ2-7; 12 nucleotides agree with TRBD1. This CDR3 spans 16 amino acids. The trim removed 3 bases at V and 7 bases at J, leaving 10 bases unmatched. CDR1 is MNHNS and CDR2 is SASEGT in the germline V gene. The CDR3 protein is CASSDPGQGALGEQYF. Written as DNA, the CDR3 is TGTGCCAGCAGTGATCCGGGACAGGGGGCATTGGGGGAGCAGTACTTC.